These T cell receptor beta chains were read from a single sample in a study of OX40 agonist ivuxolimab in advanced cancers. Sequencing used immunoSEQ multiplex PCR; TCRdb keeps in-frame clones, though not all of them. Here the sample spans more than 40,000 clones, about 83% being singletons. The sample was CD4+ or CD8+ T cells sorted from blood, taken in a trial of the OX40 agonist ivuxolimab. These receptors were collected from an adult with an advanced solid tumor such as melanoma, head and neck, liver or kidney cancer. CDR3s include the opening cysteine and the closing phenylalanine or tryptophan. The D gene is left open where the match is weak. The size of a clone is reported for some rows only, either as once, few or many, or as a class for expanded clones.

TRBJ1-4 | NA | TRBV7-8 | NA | CASSLNRLAEKLFF | TGTGCCAGCAGCTTAAATAGGCTGGCTGAAAAACTGTTTTTT
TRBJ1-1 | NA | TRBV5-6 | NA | CASSLVFSKGEAFF | TGTGCCAGCAGCTTGGTATTTTCTAAGGGTGAAGCTTTCTTT
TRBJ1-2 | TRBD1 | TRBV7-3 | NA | CASSLTGGQGEGYTF | TGTGCCAGCAGCTTAACAGGGGGACAGGGTGAGGGCTACACCTTC
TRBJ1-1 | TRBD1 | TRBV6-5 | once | CASSRQGNTEAFF | TGTGCCAGCTCTCGACAGGGGAACACTGAAGCTTTCTTT
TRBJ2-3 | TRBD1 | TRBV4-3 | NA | CASSQESDRGGADTQYF | TGCGCCAGCAGCCAAGAGTCGGACAGGGGCGGGGCAGATACGCAGTATTTT
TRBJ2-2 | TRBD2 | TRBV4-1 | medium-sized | CASSQLGVAGNTGELFF | TGCGCCAGCAGCCAGCTGGGGGTAGCGGGCAACACCGGGGAGCTGTTTTTT
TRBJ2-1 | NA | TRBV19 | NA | CASSIDDRSSPIERYNEQFF | TGTGCCAGTAGTATAGATGACAGGTCCTCCCCTATCGAGCGATACAATGAGCAGTTCTTC
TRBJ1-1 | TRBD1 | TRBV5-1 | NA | CASSSGQGPATEAFF | TGCGCCAGCAGCTCGGGACAGGGGCCGGCCACTGAAGCTTTCTTT
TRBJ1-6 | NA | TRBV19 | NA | CASMRADYNSPLHF | TGTGCCAGTATGCGGGCAGACTATAATTCACCCCTCCACTTT
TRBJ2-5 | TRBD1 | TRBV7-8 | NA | CASSLGRGETQYF | TGTGCCAGCAGCTTAGGCAGGGGGGAGACCCAGTACTTC
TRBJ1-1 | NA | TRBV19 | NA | CASSIDRNTEAFF | TGTGCCAGTAGTATAGATAGGAACACTGAAGCTTTCTTT
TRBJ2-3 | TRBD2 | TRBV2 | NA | CASSRSGRAREADTQYF | TGTGCCAGCAGCCGAAGCGGGAGGGCCCGGGAGGCAGATACGCAGTATTTT
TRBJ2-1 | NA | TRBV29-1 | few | CSAPEGNEQFF | TGCAGCGCCCCGGAGGGAAATGAGCAGTTCTTC
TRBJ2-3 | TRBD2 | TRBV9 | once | CASSVGGLASDTQYF | TGTGCCAGCAGCGTAGGAGGACTAGCGAGCGATACGCAGTATTTT
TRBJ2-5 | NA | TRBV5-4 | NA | CASSGESLETQYF | TGTGCCAGCAGCGGCGAGTCGTTAGAGACCCAGTACTTC
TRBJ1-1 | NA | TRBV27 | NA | CASSLSLGGPEAFF | TGTGCCAGCAGTTTATCGTTGGGGGGCCCTGAAGCTTTCTTT
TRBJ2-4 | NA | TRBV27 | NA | CATGPDIAKNIQYF | TGTGCAACAGGTCCTGATATAGCCAAAAACATTCAGTACTTC
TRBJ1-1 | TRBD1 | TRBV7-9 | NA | CASSMTGARDTEAFF | TGTGCCAGCAGCATGACAGGGGCCAGGGACACTGAAGCTTTCTTT
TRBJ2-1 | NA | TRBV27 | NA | CASSPLPVPSSYNEQFF | TGTGCCAGCAGTCCTTTACCAGTTCCTAGCTCCTACAATGAGCAGTTCTTC
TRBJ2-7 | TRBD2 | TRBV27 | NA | CASSLSSGISYEQYF | TGTGCCAGCAGTTTATCTAGCGGGATCTCCTACGAGCAGTACTTC
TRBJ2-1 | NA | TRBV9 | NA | CASSVGGAPVRGSYNEQFF | TGTGCCAGCAGCGTAGGGGGAGCCCCGGTCCGAGGCTCCTACAATGAGCAGTTCTTC
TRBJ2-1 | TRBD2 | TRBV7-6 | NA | CASSLGTSGYSYNEQFF | TGTGCCAGCAGCTTAGGGACTAGCGGGTACTCCTACAATGAGCAGTTCTTC
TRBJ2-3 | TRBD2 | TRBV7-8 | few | CASTVGLADTDTQYF | TGTGCCAGCACCGTTGGACTAGCGGACACAGATACGCAGTATTTT
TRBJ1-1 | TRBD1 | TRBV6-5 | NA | CASRTGGTEAFF | TGTGCCAGCAGGACAGGGGGCACTGAAGCTTTCTTT
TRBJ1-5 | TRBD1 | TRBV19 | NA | CASTPDRAFNQPQHF | TGTGCCAGTACCCCGGACAGGGCCTTCAATCAGCCCCAGCATTTT
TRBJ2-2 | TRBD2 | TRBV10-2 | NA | CASEVAGEATGELFF | TGCGCCAGCGAGGTAGCGGGAGAGGCCACCGGGGAGCTGTTTTTT
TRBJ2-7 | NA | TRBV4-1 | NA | CASSQVLTHEQYF | TGCGCCAGCAGCCAGGTCTTAACCCACGAGCAGTACTTC
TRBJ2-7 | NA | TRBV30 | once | CAWRRTRGWFTYEQYF | TGTGCCTGGAGGAGGACCAGAGGTTGGTTCACCTACGAGCAGTACTTC
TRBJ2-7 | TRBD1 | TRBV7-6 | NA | CASSSLTGSSYEQYF | TGTGCCAGCAGCTCGTTGACAGGGAGCTCCTACGAGCAGTACTTC
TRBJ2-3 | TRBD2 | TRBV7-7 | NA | CASSEGLDTDTQYF | TGTGCTAGCAGCGAGGGACTAGATACAGATACGCAGTATTTT
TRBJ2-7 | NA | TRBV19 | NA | CASSIMPDEQYF | TGTGCCAGTAGTATCATGCCCGACGAGCAGTACTTC
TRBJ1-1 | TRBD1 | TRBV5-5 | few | CASSLRQGASRGTEAFF | TGTGCCAGCAGCTTGAGACAGGGGGCTTCCCGAGGGACTGAAGCTTTCTTT
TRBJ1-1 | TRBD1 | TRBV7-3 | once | CASSLQGGGTEAFF | TGTGCCAGCAGCCTCCAGGGGGGAGGAACTGAAGCTTTCTTT
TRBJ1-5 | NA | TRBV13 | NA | CASSLGNQPQHF | TGTGCCAGCAGCTTAGGTAATCAGCCCCAGCATTTT
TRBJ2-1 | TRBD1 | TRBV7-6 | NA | CASSSTGTGVSYNEQFF | TGTGCCAGCAGCTCCACCGGGACAGGGGTATCCTACAATGAGCAGTTCTTC
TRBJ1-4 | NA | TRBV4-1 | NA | CASSQHSSGTNPPNEKLFF | TGCGCCAGCAGCCAACATTCGTCGGGGACGAATCCGCCTAATGAAAAACTGTTTTTT
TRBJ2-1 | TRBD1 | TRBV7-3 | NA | CASSRIQGLSHNEQFF | TGTGCCAGCAGCCGGATACAGGGGCTCAGCCACAATGAGCAGTTCTTC
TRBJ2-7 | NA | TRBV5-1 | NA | CASSFDSASYEQYF | TGCGCCAGCAGCTTCGACAGTGCCTCCTACGAGCAGTACTTC